This paragraph reports one T cell receptor (beta chain). This clonotype occurred a few times. Its antigen is still unknown. No clone much larger than this one lies a single base away; base qualities are absent. The data belong to a study of regulatory T cells in long-lasting Graves disease (dated by TCRdb to 2020 to 2022). Looking at the study overall: Newly diagnosed Graves' disease patients had taken antithyroid drugs for less than 3 months. Peripheral blood TCR sequencing and RNA sequencing compared persistent Graves' disease patients with newly diagnosed Graves' disease patients. The study was conducted in China and was registered as a clinical trial. TCR sequencing covered roughly 13 persistent and 20 or so newly diagnosed Graves' disease patients, around 33 samples in total. Results the study describes overall, beyond this receptor: Persistent disease showed preferential use of TRBV28, TRBJ1-2 and TRBJ2-5, whereas newly diagnosed disease favored TRBV20-1 and TRBJ2-1. Only the TCR beta chain was sequenced and analyzed. The authors acknowledged the small sample size as a limitation that may reduce accuracy. Because the primary lesion, thyroid tissue, could not be accessed, the study looked at peripheral blood alone. More public clonotypes were shared among persistent patients (fewer than 3,000) than among newly diagnosed patients (966). Compared with newly diagnosed patients, persistent Graves' disease patients had lower TCR Shannon entropy and fewer highly expanded clones, which suggests clonal expansion.

CDR1 DFQATT and CDR2 SNEGSKA were looked up in the germline V gene (reference sequence). Inclusive of the bounding cysteine and phenylalanine, the CDR3 is 16 residues long. Only the CDR3 region is kept as DNA, spanning 48 bases read in frame from base 1. Trimming at the junction amounts to 1 base on V and 1 base on J, and the germline ends lie 13 bases apart. What this sample's time point label stands for: newly diagnosed GD, antithyroid drugs for less than 3 months. For both TCR sequencing and RNA sequencing, RNA was extracted from PBMCs using TRIzol. The diagnosis of Graves' disease was made according to American Thyroid Association guidelines. Recruitment of patients was carried out at an endocrinology department in Xi'an, China. Each patient gave approximately 9.7 milliliters of peripheral blood, collected in an EDTA anticoagulant tube. PBMCs were isolated by Ficoll Paque Plus density gradient separation without further T cell sorting. RNA quality was checked with an Agilent 2100 Bioanalyzer and agarose gel, and concentration with a NanoDrop 2000.

Library preparation was by multiplex PCR. Sequenced on an Illumina HiSeq 4000. TCR beta libraries were built with iRepertoire HTBI primers and Arm-PCR amplification of CDR3 regions. Gel purification was performed on PCR products prior to sequencing. Regarding the original processing steps: Gene usage analysis of CDR3 amino acid clonotypes relied on the roughly 58 TRBV and around 13 TRBJ segments identified across samples. COPE and FqMerger were used to merge filtered high-quality paired reads into contigs. Contigs were aligned with BLAST to IMGT TRBV, TRBD and TRBJ reference genes, and CDR3 was defined per IMGT. Clonotypes above 0.1% frequency were classified as highly expanded clones. Shannon entropy served as the measure of repertoire diversity, while the Gini coefficient captured V-J evenness. A clonotype was considered public if more than one individual shared it. TCRdb reprocessed the public reads (quality trimming at Q25 with fastp, clone calling with MiXCR) and kept in-frame beta chains. Rows are unified per CDR3 protein, each entry keeping the most common DNA and genes. What appears here as the V and J calls and clone size reflects TCRdb's work, not the paper's. The sample records 600,000 to 650,000 distinct CDR3 sequences, roughly 16% of which are singletons. The leading ten clones occupy around 19% of the sample.

These data also featured in a second study, about T cells in Graves' hyperthyroidism and ophthalmopathy. In that second paper, the authors write: Stable Graves' hyperthyroidism was defined as the absence of progression to ophthalmopathy over 18 months of follow-up. Hyperthyroidism patients were newly diagnosed, with disease duration under 2 months, and aged 18 to 65 years. Any patient with an uncontrolled infection, another autoimmune disease, pregnancy or lactation was excluded. Diagnoses relied on clinical symptoms, serum thyroxine and TRAb, thyroid ultrasound and orbital computed tomography. The TCR CDR3 was subjected to a first round of RT-PCR using the HTBI primer set and the Qiagen OneStep RT-PCR kit. Blood samples also contained most of the expanded thyroid clonotypes (frequency above 0.001), which suggests that blood repertoires may reflect thyroid immune responses. In cross-validation, a model built on a 13 V-J signature told ophthalmopathy apart from stable hyperthyroidism with approximately 90% sensitivity and about 81% specificity, and in testing the same model reached 80%/75%. During validation, the model predicted progression to ophthalmopathy a median of about 6.3 months ahead of onset, with almost 71% sensitivity and 72% to 80% specificity. TCR V-J signatures able to tell the groups apart were searched for in a discovery cohort of some 100 patients, of whom approximately 40 had Graves' ophthalmopathy and around 56 had stable Graves' hyperthyroidism. Prospective prediction of ophthalmopathy was tested in an independent validation cohort of 18 hyperthyroidism patients and 15 to 17 patients who later progressed to ophthalmopathy. The approximately 90 discovery patients were randomly split 7:3 into training and test sets. In addition, the study compared T-cell repertoires in thyroid tissue and in blood from about six Graves' hyperthyroidism patients. After blood sampling, hyperthyroidism patients were treated with methimazole at a starting dose of 30 mg daily, and ophthalmopathy patients were treated with high-dose intravenous methylprednisolone. A second multiplex PCR round built the libraries, followed by size selection and purification. Paired-end sequencing of the libraries was performed with 100 bp reads on an Illumina HiSeq2000. SOAPnuke was used to process the raw data, with reads discarded if the reads contained adapters or uncalled bases, had a mean Phred below 15, or lacked an exact constant-primer or identifier match. High-quality paired reads were merged using COPE v1.2.5, and each unique nucleotide sequence was defined as a clonotype. MiTCR v1.1 was used to align the clonotypes against IMGT TRBV, TRBD and TRBJ reference segments. Only V-J combinations with frequency above 0.0001, covering 99% to 99.2% of repertoires, were analysed. The TCS score was defined as the ratio of F50 (clonal expansion) to E x V (chaos), calculated using BLOSUM62-based TCRdist between CDR3 peptides within each V-J. Welch's t-statistics and random forest reduced 500 to 550 V-J features to 13, which were used in a naive Bayes classifier (R e1071). Sample size was not statistically predetermined, and blinding of investigators to group allocation was not performed. The paper reports TCR Vbeta CDR3 sequencing of approximately 140 peripheral blood samples: some 41 ophthalmopathy, fewer than 85 hyperthyroidism and around 17 progressor patients.

Sample: peripheral blood mononuclear cells (PBMCs), taken at new diagnosis, from a patient treated with antithyroid drugs. The sequence derives from a woman aged 30 to 39 with Graves disease. Donor details come from another sample of the same person, matched by shared clones. The chain is made from TRBV20-1 and TRBJ2-2; the D segment could be TRBD1, given 5 matching bases. The DNA sequence is TGCAGTGCTAGAGCCACAGGCATGAAGAACACCGGGGAGCTGTTTTTT. Translation gives CSARATGMKNTGELFF.